The subject of this entry is one T cell receptor beta chain. The sample comes from a study of technical replicates of blood from a handful of donors. Measured with immunoSEQ multiplex PCR; TCRdb has only the in-frame clones, and not every one. The sample has around 72,000 clones, approximately 90% seen once. Germline V gene data show CDR1 as ENHRY and CDR2 as SYGVKD. The V end lost 10 bases, the J end lost 6 bases, and 15 bases lay between the germline ends. This CDR3 is built from 12 residues. Material for sequencing was T cells isolated from PBMCs. The gene calls are TRBV10-3 and TRBJ1-1; D unresolved. The clonotype was recovered from a human donor in good health. The CDR3 coding sequence is TGTGCCACAGTCGGGGTCCTCCCTGAAGCTTTCTTT. Its translation is CATVGVLPEAFF.